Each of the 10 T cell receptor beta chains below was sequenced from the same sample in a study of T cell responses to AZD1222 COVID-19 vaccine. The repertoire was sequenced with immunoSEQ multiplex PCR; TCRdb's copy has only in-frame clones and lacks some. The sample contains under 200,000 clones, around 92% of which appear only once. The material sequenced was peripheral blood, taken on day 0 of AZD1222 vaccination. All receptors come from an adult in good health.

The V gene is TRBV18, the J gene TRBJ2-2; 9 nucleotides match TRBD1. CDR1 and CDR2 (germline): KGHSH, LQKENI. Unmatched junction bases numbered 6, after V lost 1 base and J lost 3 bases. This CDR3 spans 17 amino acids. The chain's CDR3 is CASSPRNRGPHTGELFF. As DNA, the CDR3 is TGTGCCAGCTCACCACGAAACAGGGGGCCTCACACCGGGGAGCTGTTTTTT. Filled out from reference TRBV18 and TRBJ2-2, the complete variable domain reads NAGVMQNPRHLVRRRGQEARLRCSPMKGHSHVYWYRQLPEEGLKFMVYLQKENIIDESGMPKERFSAEFPKEGPSILRIQQVVRGDSAAYFCASSPRNRGPHTGELFFGEGSRLTVL.

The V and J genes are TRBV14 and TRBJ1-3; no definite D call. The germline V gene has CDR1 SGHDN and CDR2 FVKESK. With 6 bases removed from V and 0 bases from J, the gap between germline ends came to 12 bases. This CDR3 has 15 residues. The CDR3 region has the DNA TGTGCCAGCAGTCAACGGTTAACCTCTGGAAACACCATATATTTT. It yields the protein CASSQRLTSGNTIYF.

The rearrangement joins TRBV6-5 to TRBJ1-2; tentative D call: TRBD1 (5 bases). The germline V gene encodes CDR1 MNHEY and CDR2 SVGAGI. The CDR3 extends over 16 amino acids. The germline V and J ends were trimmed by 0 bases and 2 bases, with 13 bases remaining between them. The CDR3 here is CASSYSLPKGNYGYTF. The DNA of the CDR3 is TGTGCCAGCAGTTACTCCCTGCCAAAGGGGAACTATGGCTACACCTTC.

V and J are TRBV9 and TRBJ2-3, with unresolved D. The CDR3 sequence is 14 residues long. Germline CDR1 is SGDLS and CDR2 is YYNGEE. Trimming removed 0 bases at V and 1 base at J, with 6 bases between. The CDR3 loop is CASSVVAGTDTQYF. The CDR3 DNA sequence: TGTGCCAGCAGCGTAGTGGCTGGCACAGATACGCAGTATTTT. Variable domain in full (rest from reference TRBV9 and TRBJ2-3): DSGVTQTPKHLITATGQRVTLRCSPRSGDLSVYWYQQSLDQGLQFLIQYYNGEERAKGNILERFSAQQFPDLHSELNLSSLELGDSALYFCASSVVAGTDTQYFGPGTRLTVL.

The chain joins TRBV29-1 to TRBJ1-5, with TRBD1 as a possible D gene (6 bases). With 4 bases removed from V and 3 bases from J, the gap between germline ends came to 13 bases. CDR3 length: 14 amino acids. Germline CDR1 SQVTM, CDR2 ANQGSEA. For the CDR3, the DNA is TGCAGCGTTGTGGTAGGGGACACCAATCAGCCCCAGCATTTT. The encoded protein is CSVVVGDTNQPQHF.

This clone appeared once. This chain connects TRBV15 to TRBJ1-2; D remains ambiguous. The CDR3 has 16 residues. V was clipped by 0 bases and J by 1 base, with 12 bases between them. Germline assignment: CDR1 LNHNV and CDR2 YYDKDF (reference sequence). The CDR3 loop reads CATSRDGSGSNYGYTF. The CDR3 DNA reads TGTGCCACCAGCAGAGACGGCAGCGGGAGTAACTATGGCTACACCTTC.

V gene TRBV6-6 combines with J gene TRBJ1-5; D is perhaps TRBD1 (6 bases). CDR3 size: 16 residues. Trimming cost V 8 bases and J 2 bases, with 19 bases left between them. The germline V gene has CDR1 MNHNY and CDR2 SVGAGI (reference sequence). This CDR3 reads CASERYRVIGNQPQHF. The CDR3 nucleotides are TGTGCCAGCGAGCGTTACAGGGTGATTGGCAATCAGCCCCAGCATTTT.

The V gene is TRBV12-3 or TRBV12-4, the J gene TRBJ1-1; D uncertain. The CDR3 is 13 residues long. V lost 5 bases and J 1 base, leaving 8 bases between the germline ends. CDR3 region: CASSRTANTEAFF. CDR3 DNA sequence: TGTGCCAGCAGTCGGACGGCGAACACTGAAGCTTTCTTT.

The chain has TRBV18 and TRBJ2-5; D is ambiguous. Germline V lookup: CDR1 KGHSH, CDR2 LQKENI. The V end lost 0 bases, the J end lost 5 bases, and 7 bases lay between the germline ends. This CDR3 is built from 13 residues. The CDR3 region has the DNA TGTGCCAGCTCACCACCGGGTTTGGAGACCCAGTACTTC. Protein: CASSPPGLETQYF.

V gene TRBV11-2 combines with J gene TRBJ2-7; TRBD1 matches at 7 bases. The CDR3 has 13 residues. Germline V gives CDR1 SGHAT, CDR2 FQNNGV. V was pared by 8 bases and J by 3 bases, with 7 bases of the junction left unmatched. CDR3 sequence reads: CASLPGTDYEQYF. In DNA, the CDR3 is TGTGCCAGCCTACCCGGGACAGACTACGAGCAGTACTTC.